This T cell receptor beta chain was identified during a study of vaccination effects on CD4 cells after COVID-19. Clones were sequenced by immunoSEQ multiplex PCR, and TCRdb holds only the in-frame ones, with some missing. Of 50,000 to 65,000 clones detected, more than 70% appear once; the ten largest clones hold less than 7.5%. After removal of 4 bases from V and 10 bases from J, the junction contained 6 bases not matched to a gene. In germline, CDR1 is MGHRA, CDR2 YSYEKL. The CDR3 covers 14 residues. On this clone: Its specificity is unknown.

Within the ViraFEST assay, antigen-specific CD4+ T cells underwent expansion with viral peptide pools prior to sequencing. Upon completion of about eleven days in culture, CD4+ T cells were isolated. Absence of prior SARS-CoV-2 infection characterized the vaccine recipients, who showed negative nucleocapsid antibodies. The material was CD4+ T cells from PBMCs cultured with HCoV-OC43 spike peptides, obtained before COVID-19 vaccination. Subset meaning: HCoV-OC43 spike overlapping peptide pool stimulation. The chain has TRBV4-1 and TRBJ2-1, with 11 bases aligning to TRBD2. The source of this sequence is a human donor who received a COVID-19 vaccine. The CDR3 reads CASSPAPSGREQFF. The CDR3 DNA reads TGCGCCAGCAGCCCTGCCCCTAGCGGGAGGGAGCAGTTCTTC.